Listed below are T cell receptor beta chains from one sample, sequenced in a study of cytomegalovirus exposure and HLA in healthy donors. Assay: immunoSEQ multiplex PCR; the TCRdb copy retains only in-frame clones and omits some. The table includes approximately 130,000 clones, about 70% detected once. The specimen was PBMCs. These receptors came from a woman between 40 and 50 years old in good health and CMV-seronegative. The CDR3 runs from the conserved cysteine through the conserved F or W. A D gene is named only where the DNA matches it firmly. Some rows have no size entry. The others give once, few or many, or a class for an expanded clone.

CDR3aa: CASSDRNYGYTF
CDR3nt: TGTGCCAGCAGTGACAGAAACTATGGCTACACCTTC
j_gene: TRBJ1-2
v_gene: TRBV27
d_gene: .
abundance: .

CDR3aa: CASSPDTTGARTGELFF
CDR3nt: TGTGCCAGCTCCCCGGATACGACAGGGGCGAGGACCGGGGAGCTGTTTTTT
j_gene: TRBJ2-2
v_gene: TRBV18
d_gene: TRBD1
abundance: .

CDR3aa: CASSLTPPGVTGELFF
CDR3nt: TGCGCCAGCAGCTTGACCCCCCCGGGGGTAACCGGGGAGCTGTTTTTT
j_gene: TRBJ2-2
v_gene: TRBV5-1
d_gene: .
abundance: few

CDR3aa: CASGLDRAYGYTF
CDR3nt: TGTGCTAGTGGCCTGGACAGGGCCTATGGCTACACCTTC
j_gene: TRBJ1-2
v_gene: TRBV12-5
d_gene: TRBD1
abundance: .

CDR3aa: CASRPQGPSNYGYTF
CDR3nt: TGTGCCAGCAGGCCACAGGGCCCTTCTAACTATGGCTACACCTTC
j_gene: TRBJ1-2
v_gene: TRBV6-5
d_gene: .
abundance: .

CDR3aa: CASRSPGQGTMAQHF
CDR3nt: TGTGCCAGCAGGAGCCCCGGACAGGGGACGATGGCCCAGCATTTT
j_gene: TRBJ1-5
v_gene: TRBV6-6
d_gene: TRBD1
abundance: .

CDR3aa: CASSSRDRAYEQYF
CDR3nt: TGTGCCAGCAGTTCCCGGGACAGAGCCTACGAGCAGTACTTC
j_gene: TRBJ2-7
v_gene: TRBV6-5
d_gene: TRBD1
abundance: .

CDR3aa: CASSQDSSDTEAFF
CDR3nt: TGCGCCAGCAGCCAGGACAGTTCGGACACTGAAGCTTTCTTT
j_gene: TRBJ1-1
v_gene: TRBV4-3
d_gene: .
abundance: .

CDR3aa: CASRQGGNEQFF
CDR3nt: TGTGCCAGCAGACAGGGGGGGAATGAGCAGTTCTTC
j_gene: TRBJ2-1
v_gene: TRBV25-1
d_gene: .
abundance: .

CDR3aa: CASSPWTSGGARGTDTQYF
CDR3nt: TGTGCCAGCAGCCCCTGGACTAGCGGGGGGGCTAGAGGGACAGATACGCAGTATTTT
j_gene: TRBJ2-3
v_gene: TRBV5-5
d_gene: TRBD2
abundance: .

CDR3aa: CASSFSGGPQYEQYF
CDR3nt: TGTGCCAGCAGCTTTAGCGGGGGGCCCCAATACGAGCAGTACTTC
j_gene: TRBJ2-7
v_gene: TRBV7-3
d_gene: TRBD2
abundance: .

CDR3aa: CASSTTGGPSNQPQHF
CDR3nt: TGTGCCAGTAGTACAACAGGGGGACCTAGCAATCAGCCCCAGCATTTT
j_gene: TRBJ1-5
v_gene: TRBV19
d_gene: TRBD1
abundance: few

CDR3aa: CASSLSGRGVASYEQYF
CDR3nt: TGTGCCAGCAGTTTATCGGGCCGGGGGGTCGCCTCCTACGAGCAGTACTTC
j_gene: TRBJ2-7
v_gene: TRBV27
d_gene: TRBD2
abundance: .

CDR3aa: CASSRTSGGLPMDEQYF
CDR3nt: TGTGCCAGTAGCCGGACTAGCGGGGGGCTGCCAATGGACGAGCAGTACTTC
j_gene: TRBJ2-7
v_gene: TRBV19
d_gene: TRBD2
abundance: .

CDR3aa: CASSLAERRGRYEQYF
CDR3nt: TGTGCCAGCAGCTTGGCAGAGCGCAGGGGGCGCTACGAGCAGTACTTC
j_gene: TRBJ2-7
v_gene: TRBV5-6
d_gene: TRBD1
abundance: .

CDR3aa: CASSPPTGANTEAFF
CDR3nt: TGCGCCAGCAGCCCTCCGACAGGGGCGAACACTGAAGCTTTCTTT
j_gene: TRBJ1-1
v_gene: TRBV5-1
d_gene: TRBD1
abundance: .

CDR3aa: CASSLQGLSTDTQYF
CDR3nt: TGTGCCAGTAGCCTACAGGGTTTGAGCACAGATACGCAGTATTTT
j_gene: TRBJ2-3
v_gene: TRBV19
d_gene: .
abundance: .

CDR3aa: CASSPRGWREPQYF
CDR3nt: TGCGCCAGCAGCCCGAGAGGGTGGAGGGAACCCCAGTACTTC
j_gene: TRBJ2-5
v_gene: TRBV5-1
d_gene: .
abundance: .

CDR3aa: CAWSSSTGTAFF
CDR3nt: TGTGCCTGGAGTTCCTCGACAGGGACAGCTTTCTTT
j_gene: TRBJ1-1
v_gene: TRBV30
d_gene: TRBD1
abundance: few

CDR3aa: CASSRTYGTGRYGYTF
CDR3nt: TGTGCCAGCAGCCGAACCTACGGGACAGGGCGCTATGGCTACACCTTC
j_gene: TRBJ1-2
v_gene: TRBV7-9
d_gene: TRBD1
abundance: .

CDR3aa: CASSYSGATNEKLFF
CDR3nt: TGTGCCAGCAGTTATTCAGGCGCAACTAATGAAAAACTGTTTTTT
j_gene: TRBJ1-4
v_gene: TRBV5-8
d_gene: .
abundance: .

CDR3aa: CASSLSGNEAEAFF
CDR3nt: TGTGCCAGCAGCCTTTCAGGGAACGAAGCTGAAGCTTTCTTT
j_gene: TRBJ1-1
v_gene: TRBV6-5
d_gene: .
abundance: few

CDR3aa: CASTAGLVSYNEQFF
CDR3nt: TGTGCCAGCACCGCGGGACTAGTCTCCTACAATGAGCAGTTCTTC
j_gene: TRBJ2-1
v_gene: TRBV7-2
d_gene: TRBD2
abundance: .

CDR3aa: CAWARLQGFPEAFF
CDR3nt: TGTGCCTGGGCAAGACTTCAGGGGTTCCCTGAAGCTTTCTTT
j_gene: TRBJ1-1
v_gene: TRBV30
d_gene: .
abundance: .

CDR3aa: CASSLVAGYQETQYF
CDR3nt: TGTGCCAGCAGCCTAGTAGCGGGGTACCAAGAGACCCAGTACTTC
j_gene: TRBJ2-5
v_gene: TRBV11-2
d_gene: TRBD2
abundance: few

CDR3aa: CASSGISGGAYEQFF
CDR3nt: TGTGCCAGCAGTGGGATTAGCGGGGGGGCCTATGAGCAGTTCTTC
j_gene: TRBJ2-1
v_gene: TRBV6-1
d_gene: TRBD2
abundance: .

CDR3aa: CAISPTSGGYEQYF
CDR3nt: TGTGCCATCTCCCCTACTAGCGGGGGGTACGAGCAGTACTTC
j_gene: TRBJ2-7
v_gene: TRBV10-3
d_gene: TRBD2
abundance: .

CDR3aa: CASSWDRVKTQYF
CDR3nt: TGTGCCAGCAGCTGGGACAGGGTCAAGACCCAGTACTTC
j_gene: TRBJ2-5
v_gene: TRBV5-5
d_gene: TRBD1
abundance: few

CDR3aa: CASSLYGGEETQYF
CDR3nt: TGTGCCAGCAGCTTATATGGGGGCGAAGAGACCCAGTACTTC
j_gene: TRBJ2-5
v_gene: TRBV7-6
d_gene: .
abundance: .

CDR3aa: CASSLNWSDRGRRGYTF
CDR3nt: TGTGCCAGCAGCTTGAATTGGTCGGACAGGGGGCGACGAGGCTACACCTTC
j_gene: TRBJ1-2
v_gene: TRBV5-5
d_gene: TRBD1
abundance: .

CDR3aa: CASTSWGDSYEQYF
CDR3nt: TGTGCCAGCACCTCTTGGGGGGACTCCTACGAGCAGTACTTC
j_gene: TRBJ2-7
v_gene: TRBV6-6
d_gene: .
abundance: .

CDR3aa: CASSRGQGNQPQHF
CDR3nt: TGTGCCAGTAGTAGGGGGCAGGGCAATCAGCCCCAGCATTTT
j_gene: TRBJ1-5
v_gene: TRBV19
d_gene: .
abundance: few

CDR3aa: CAISESDRANTEAFF
CDR3nt: TGTGCCATCAGTGAGTCTGACAGGGCCAACACTGAAGCTTTCTTT
j_gene: TRBJ1-1
v_gene: TRBV10-3
d_gene: TRBD1
abundance: .

CDR3aa: CASTPESGARGEQYF
CDR3nt: TGTGCCAGCACCCCCGAGTCAGGGGCGCGCGGCGAGCAGTACTTC
j_gene: TRBJ2-7
v_gene: TRBV2
d_gene: .
abundance: .

CDR3aa: CAWSVWQRAGHEQYF
CDR3nt: TGTGCCTGGAGTGTCTGGCAGCGGGCAGGTCACGAGCAGTACTTC
j_gene: TRBJ2-7
v_gene: TRBV30
d_gene: .
abundance: .

CDR3aa: CASSFLAVTGPQGYEQYF
CDR3nt: TGTGCCAGCAGCTTTTTAGCAGTCACCGGCCCCCAGGGCTACGAGCAGTACTTC
j_gene: TRBJ2-7
v_gene: TRBV7-9
d_gene: .
abundance: once

CDR3aa: CASSVRTGLDTQYF
CDR3nt: TGTGCCAGCAGCGTTCGAACAGGGTTAGATACGCAGTATTTT
j_gene: TRBJ2-3
v_gene: TRBV5-8
d_gene: .
abundance: .

CDR3aa: CASSGGGQEAFF
CDR3nt: TGTGCCAGCAGCGGCGGGGGGCAAGAAGCTTTCTTT
j_gene: TRBJ1-1
v_gene: TRBV4-2
d_gene: .
abundance: .

CDR3aa: CASQFKSREPTSGANVLTF
CDR3nt: TGTGCCAGCCAATTTAAGTCGCGGGAGCCGACCTCTGGGGCCAACGTCCTGACTTTC
j_gene: TRBJ2-6
v_gene: TRBV2
d_gene: TRBD2
abundance: .

CDR3aa: CASSIGKPGETQYF
CDR3nt: TGTGCCAGTAGTATTGGAAAACCGGGAGAGACCCAGTACTTC
j_gene: TRBJ2-5
v_gene: TRBV19
d_gene: .
abundance: .

CDR3aa: CASSRGGGIINQPQHF
CDR3nt: TGTGCCAGCAGTAGAGGAGGCGGTATCATCAATCAGCCCCAGCATTTT
j_gene: TRBJ1-5
v_gene: TRBV28
d_gene: .
abundance: .

CDR3aa: CASSLYRGGHYGYTF
CDR3nt: TGTGCCAGCAGCTTATATCGGGGGGGACACTATGGCTACACCTTC
j_gene: TRBJ1-2
v_gene: TRBV7-3
d_gene: .
abundance: .

CDR3aa: CASSYSRGNTEAFF
CDR3nt: TGTGCCAGCAGTTACTCCCGCGGGAACACTGAAGCTTTCTTT
j_gene: TRBJ1-1
v_gene: TRBV6-5
d_gene: .
abundance: once

CDR3aa: CASSLTGDNEQFF
CDR3nt: TGTGCCAGCAGCTTGACAGGGGACAATGAGCAGTTCTTC
j_gene: TRBJ2-1
v_gene: TRBV7-9
d_gene: TRBD1
abundance: .

CDR3aa: CASSYNRDYNEQFF
CDR3nt: TGTGCCAGCAGCTACAACAGGGATTACAATGAGCAGTTCTTC
j_gene: TRBJ2-1
v_gene: TRBV7-8
d_gene: .
abundance: few

CDR3aa: CAWSVVGGQARYEQYF
CDR3nt: TGTGCCTGGAGTGTTGTAGGGGGACAGGCCCGCTACGAGCAGTACTTC
j_gene: TRBJ2-7
v_gene: TRBV30
d_gene: TRBD1
abundance: .

CDR3aa: CASSVGQREQETQYF
CDR3nt: TGTGCCAGCAGCGTAGGGCAGCGGGAACAAGAGACCCAGTACTTC
j_gene: TRBJ2-5
v_gene: TRBV9
d_gene: TRBD2
abundance: .

CDR3aa: CASSLGDSIAGELFF
CDR3nt: TGTGCCAGCAGCTTAGGTGACAGCATTGCCGGGGAGCTGTTTTTT
j_gene: TRBJ2-2
v_gene: TRBV11-3
d_gene: .
abundance: .

CDR3aa: CASSLGTLATNEKLFF
CDR3nt: TGTGCCAGCAGCTTAGGGACCCTAGCTACCAATGAAAAACTGTTTTTT
j_gene: TRBJ1-4
v_gene: TRBV7-9
d_gene: .
abundance: .

CDR3aa: CASSLEYQGFYGYTF
CDR3nt: TGTGCCAGCAGTTTGGAGTATCAGGGATTTTATGGCTACACCTTC
j_gene: TRBJ1-2
v_gene: TRBV27
d_gene: .
abundance: .

CDR3aa: CASSHPGGGETQYF
CDR3nt: TGTGCCAGCAGCCATCCAGGGGGCGGAGAGACCCAGTACTTC
j_gene: TRBJ2-5
v_gene: TRBV7-6
d_gene: TRBD1
abundance: few

CDR3aa: CASSLVTGVSGELFF
CDR3nt: TGTGCCAGCAGCTTAGTGACGGGGGTTTCCGGGGAGCTGTTTTTT
j_gene: TRBJ2-2
v_gene: TRBV13
d_gene: .
abundance: .

CDR3aa: CASRTGGANYGYTF
CDR3nt: TGTGCCAGCCGGACCGGGGGAGCTAACTATGGCTACACCTTC
j_gene: TRBJ1-2
v_gene: TRBV16
d_gene: .
abundance: .

CDR3aa: CASSSLAGALTDTQYF
CDR3nt: TGTGCCAGCAGTTCACTAGCGGGGGCCCTCACAGATACGCAGTATTTT
j_gene: TRBJ2-3
v_gene: TRBV2
d_gene: TRBD2
abundance: .

CDR3aa: CASSLLGGSGNTIYF
CDR3nt: TGTGCCAGCAGTCTCTTGGGGGGCTCTGGAAACACCATATATTTT
j_gene: TRBJ1-3
v_gene: TRBV28
d_gene: .
abundance: .

CDR3aa: CASGQGAFGGSTDTQYF
CDR3nt: TGTGCCAGCGGACAGGGGGCTTTTGGGGGGAGCACAGATACGCAGTATTTT
j_gene: TRBJ2-3
v_gene: TRBV27
d_gene: TRBD1
abundance: few

CDR3aa: CAISRTQADEHGYTF
CDR3nt: TGTGCCATCAGTCGGACTCAGGCCGATGAACATGGCTACACCTTC
j_gene: TRBJ1-2
v_gene: TRBV10-3
d_gene: .
abundance: once

CDR3aa: CASSTDTSYEQYF
CDR3nt: TGTGCCAGCAGCACCGACACGTCCTACGAGCAGTACTTC
j_gene: TRBJ2-7
v_gene: TRBV5-6
d_gene: .
abundance: .

CDR3aa: CASRRVPGGEVEQYF
CDR3nt: TGCGCCAGCAGGCGTGTTCCCGGGGGTGAAGTCGAGCAGTACTTC
j_gene: TRBJ2-7
v_gene: TRBV5-1
d_gene: .
abundance: .